These 22 T cell receptor beta chains came from one sample sequenced in a study of OX40 agonist ivuxolimab in advanced cancers. Generated by immunoSEQ multiplex PCR, the TCRdb table keeps only in-frame clones and is missing some. The sample holds about 34,000 clones, 85% to 95% seen once. The sample was CD4+ or CD8+ T cells sorted from blood, taken in a trial of the OX40 agonist ivuxolimab. The receptors were sampled from an adult with an advanced solid tumor such as melanoma, head and neck, liver or kidney cancer.

The rearrangement links TRBV12-5 to TRBJ2-1, with 9 positions matching TRBD1. The V gene's germline CDR1 is LGHNT and CDR2 FRNRAP. CDR3 size: 14 residues. In nucleotides, the CDR3 is TGTGCCCAGCCACAGGGGGCGTTTGAGAATGAGCAGTTCTTC. This gives the protein CAQPQGAFENEQFF.

This chain joins TRBV2 and TRBJ2-7; D unclear. The germline CDR1 and CDR2 sequences are SNHLY and FYNNEI. The V and J ends lost 6 bases and 3 bases respectively, with 12 bases between them. The CDR3 has 13 residues. The DNA for the CDR3 is TGTGCCAGCAGAGGTGACCCCCGCTACGAGCAGTACTTC. Amino acid sequence: CASRGDPRYEQYF.

This rearrangement joins TRBV5-6 to TRBJ2-7, with D possibly called TRBD1 or TRBD2 (5 bases each). V dropped 4 bases and J dropped 4 bases, with 18 bases sitting between them. The CDR3 consists of 15 residues. Per the germline V gene, CDR1 is SGHDT and CDR2 is YYEEEE. CDR3 nucleotides: TGTGCCAGCAGCCTGTTGAGGGGAGCCGAGTACGAGCAGTACTTC. Protein: CASSLLRGAEYEQYF.

J is TRBJ2-5 and V is TRBV10-3; D tentatively reads TRBD1 or TRBD2 (6 bases each). Trimming removed 10 bases from V and 0 bases from J, with 12 bases in between. Germline CDR1 reads ENHRY; CDR2 reads SYGVKD. The CDR3 extends over 13 amino acids. CDR3 sequence (DNA): TGTGCCACCTGTAGGGGGGACCAAGAGACCCAGTACTTC. Amino acid sequence: CATCRGDQETQYF.

The chain recombines TRBV28 with TRBJ2-5; TRBD2 agrees at 7 bases. With 6 bases clipped from V and 4 bases from J, the junction kept 23 bases outside the gene matches. Germline CDR1 and CDR2: MDHEN and SYDVKM. The CDR3 has 19 residues. CDR3 loop: CASSPGSYLAGGRGETQYF. CDR3 in DNA: TGTGCCAGCAGCCCCGGGTCCTACCTCGCGGGCGGGAGAGGAGAGACCCAGTACTTC.

This clone came up once. The genes are TRBV7-3 and TRBJ1-5; 12 positions match TRBD1. The length of the CDR3 is 21 residues. Germline lookup yields CDR1 SGHTA and CDR2 FQGTGA. V dropped 5 bases and J dropped 4; count of bases not matched to a gene: 21. CDR3 protein: CASSPPAQRDRGRQGNQPQHF. CDR3 in DNA: TGTGCCAGCAGCCCCCCCGCCCAAAGGGACAGGGGGCGCCAGGGGAATCAGCCCCAGCATTTT.

The CDR3 DNA reads TGTGCCAGCAGTGAAGACAACGGCCGAGGCTACACCTTC. This encodes CASSEDNGRGYTF. The chain links TRBV2 to TRBJ1-2; the D is unclear. CDR3 length: 13 residues. Germline lookup yields CDR1 SNHLY and CDR2 FYNNEI. Trimming left V 1 base short and J 8 bases short, with 11 bases between. The complete variable domain, with remaining parts taken from reference TRBV2 and TRBJ1-2, reads EPEVTQTPSHQVTQMGQEVILRCVPISNHLYFYWYRQILGQKVEFLVSFYNNEISEKSEIFDDQFSVERPDGSNFTLKIRSTKLEDSAMYFCASSEDNGRGYTFGSGTRLTVV.

V usage is TRBV29-1 and J usage is TRBJ2-5; D ambiguous. From germline, CDR1 is SQVTM and CDR2 ANQGSEA. With 4 bases removed from V and 2 bases from J, the gap between germline ends came to 11 bases. The length of the CDR3 is 13 residues. In DNA, the CDR3 is TGCAGCGTTGCTACAGTTCTACAAGAGACCCAGTACTTC. Amino acid sequence: CSVATVLQETQYF.

The chain uses TRBV9 and TRBJ2-5; TRBD1 agrees at 9 bases. Germline V gives CDR1 SGDLS, CDR2 YYNGEE. This CDR3 has 16 residues. The junction had 4 bases not matched to a gene; V was cut back by 0 bases and J by 1 base. The CDR3 spells CASSVATGGGQETQYF. The CDR3 DNA is TGTGCCAGCAGCGTAGCTACAGGGGGCGGCCAAGAGACCCAGTACTTC.

The count of this clone is one. The chain links TRBV6-8 to TRBJ2-5; 7 positions agree with TRBD2. Unmatched junction bases numbered 5, after V lost 6 bases and J lost 1 base. Germline V gene sequence: CDR1 MNHGY, CDR2 SAAAGT. This CDR3 comprises 14 residues. The DNA of the CDR3 is TGTGCCAGCAGCGCTAGCGGCTCCCAAGAGACCCAGTACTTC. Protein: CASSASGSQETQYF.

This clone has only one observation. The chain joins TRBV2 to TRBJ1-3, with TRBD1 identical over 7 bases. V lost 6 bases and J lost 1; bases outside the gene matches: 6. CDR1 and CDR2 (germline): SNHLY, FYNNEI. The CDR3 contains 15 residues. The CDR3 spells CASSAGGSSGNTIYF. The CDR3 nucleotides read TGTGCCAGCAGCGCAGGGGGATCATCTGGAAACACCATATATTTT.

The chain combines TRBV7-3 with TRBJ2-1; D remains unclear. Trimming cost V 0 bases and J 6 bases, with 9 bases left between them. The germline gives CDR1 SGHTA, CDR2 FQGTGA. The CDR3 is 14 amino acids. CDR3 sequence reads: CASSLTPPSNEQFF. CDR3 coding DNA: TGTGCCAGCAGCTTAACCCCCCCCTCCAATGAGCAGTTCTTC. Looking up the rest from reference TRBV7-3 and TRBJ2-1 gives the full variable domain: GAGVSQTPSNKVTEKGKYVELRCDPISGHTALYWYRQSLGQGPEFLIYFQGTGAADDSGLPNDRFFAVRPEGSVSTLKIQRTERGDSAVYLCASSLTPPSNEQFFGPGTRLTVL.

This chain's CDR3 is CASSSQGTSGSYNEQFF. For the CDR3, the DNA is TGTGCCAGCAGCTCTCAGGGGACTAGCGGGAGTTACAATGAGCAGTTCTTC. J is TRBJ2-1 and V is TRBV7-2; 14 bases agree with TRBD2. J lost 4 bases, V lost 4 bases, and 6 bases had no gene match. From germline, CDR1 is SGHTA and CDR2 FQGNSA. This CDR3 region has 17 residues.

This clone was seen only once. The chain carries TRBV6-1 and TRBJ1-3; no reliable D call. V lost 4 bases and J 0 bases, leaving 7 bases between the germline ends. This CDR3 is built from 14 residues. Germline lookup yields CDR1 MNHNS and CDR2 SASEGT. The CDR3 is CASSAENSGNTIYF. The CDR3 DNA reads as TGTGCCAGCAGTGCGGAGAACTCTGGAAACACCATATATTTT.

The rearrangement uses TRBV6-1 and TRBJ2-5, with 9 nucleotides matching TRBD2. The assigned J gene may be wrong: the sequence end matches TRBJ2-7 better. Germline V gene data show CDR1 as MNHNS and CDR2 as SASEGT. The CDR3 has 18 amino acids. CDR3 region: CASSEGLPGTSFSYEQYF. The CDR3 nucleotides are TGTGCCAGCAGTGAAGGACTCCCCGGGACTAGCTTCTCCTACGAGCAGTACTTC.

This chain uses TRBV11-2 with TRBJ1-1; D gene unclear. The length of the CDR3 is 13 residues. V was shortened by 3 bases and J by 0 bases, with 5 bases between the two germline ends. Germline V gene lookup returns CDR1 SGHAT and CDR2 FQNNGV. CDR3 nucleotides: TGTGCCAGCAGCTTTGGTCTGAACACTGAAGCTTTCTTT. It translates to CASSFGLNTEAFF.

In its sample, this clone was seen once. This sequence joins TRBV7-2 and TRBJ1-5, with TRBD1 as a possible D gene (5 bases). The CDR3 covers 16 residues. Trimming took off 1 base at V and 7 bases at J, with 17 bases between the two ends. Germline V lookup: CDR1 SGHTA, CDR2 FQGNSA. The DNA of the CDR3 is TGTGCCAGCAGCTTAGTTTCGCAAGGGGCAGGGCAGCCCCAGCATTTT. Residues: CASSLVSQGAGQPQHF.

The rearrangement joins TRBV6-1 to TRBJ2-3, with TRBD2 matching 9 bases. This CDR3 spans 14 amino acids. Germline CDR1 and CDR2: MNHNS and SASEGT. The V gene end was trimmed by 10 bases and the J gene end by 5 bases; junction bases not matched to a gene: 10. DNA for the CDR3: TGTGCCACCCTTAGCGGGGGTGAAGGAGATACGCAGTATTTT. Translation: CATLSGGEGDTQYF.

The genes are TRBV18 and TRBJ2-7; TRBD2 aligns across 8 bases. Per germline, CDR1 KGHSH and CDR2 LQKENI. The V gene end was trimmed by 6 bases and the J gene end by 3 bases; junction bases not matched to a gene: 4. This CDR3 spans 13 amino acids. In nucleotides, the CDR3 is TGTGCCAGCTCCGGGGGGGCTGACTACGAGCAGTACTTC. Its protein product is CASSGGADYEQYF. Variable domain in full (rest from reference TRBV18 and TRBJ2-7): NAGVMQNPRHLVRRRGQEARLRCSPMKGHSHVYWYRQLPEEGLKFMVYLQKENIIDESGMPKERFSAEFPKEGPSILRIQQVVRGDSAAYFCASSGGADYEQYFGPGTRLTVT.

Points on this clone: Other nucleotide sequences from this sample produce the same CDR3. The chain has TRBV27 and TRBJ1-4; the D is unclear. Trimming pared 3 bases from V and 8 bases from J, leaving 10 bases between. This CDR3 is 13 amino acids long. Germline V gene sequence: CDR1 MNHEY, CDR2 SMNVEV (reference sequence). The CDR3 sequence is CASSLRVREKLFF. The CDR3 bases are TGTGCCAGCAGTTTGAGGGTACGGGAAAAACTGTTTTTT.

This clone was seen only once. The chain links TRBV5-4 to TRBJ2-3, with 12 bases that match TRBD1. The CDR3 sequence is 16 residues long. Germline V gene lookup returns CDR1 SGHNT and CDR2 YYREEE (reference sequence). Unmatched junction bases numbered 6, after V lost 0 bases and J lost 7 bases. The CDR3 loop reads CASSLVGTGGLNTQYF. In nucleotides, the CDR3 is TGTGCCAGCAGCTTGGTCGGGACAGGGGGCTTAAATACGCAGTATTTT. Filled out from reference TRBV5-4 and TRBJ2-3, the complete variable domain reads ETGVTQSPTHLIKTRGQQVTLRCSSQSGHNTVSWYQQALGQGPQFIFQYYREEENGRGNFPPRFSGLQFPNYSSELNVNALELDDSALYLCASSLVGTGGLNTQYFGPGTRLTVL.

V gene TRBV7-9 combines with J gene TRBJ2-3; the D gene is possibly TRBD2 (6 bases). The ends were cut back, 3 bases at V and 0 bases at J, with 10 bases in the middle. The CDR3 has 15 residues. Germline V lookup: CDR1 SEHNR, CDR2 FQNEAQ (reference sequence). The CDR3 loop reads CASSFPGTSTDTQYF. In DNA, the CDR3 is TGTGCCAGCAGCTTCCCCGGGACTAGCACAGATACGCAGTATTTT.